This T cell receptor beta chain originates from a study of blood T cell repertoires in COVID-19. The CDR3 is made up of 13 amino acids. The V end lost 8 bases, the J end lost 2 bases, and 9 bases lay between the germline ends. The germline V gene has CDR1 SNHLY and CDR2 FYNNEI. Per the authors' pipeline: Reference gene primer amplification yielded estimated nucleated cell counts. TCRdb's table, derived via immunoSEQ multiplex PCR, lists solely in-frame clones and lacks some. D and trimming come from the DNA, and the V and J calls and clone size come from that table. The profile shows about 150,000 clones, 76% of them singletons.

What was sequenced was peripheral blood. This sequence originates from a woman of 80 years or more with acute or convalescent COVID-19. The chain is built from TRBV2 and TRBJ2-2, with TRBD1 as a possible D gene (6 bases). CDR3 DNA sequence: TGTGCCAGCGCGGACAGTAACACCGGGGAGCTGTTTTTT. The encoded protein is CASADSNTGELFF.